The sequence of this T cell receptor beta chain was determined in a study of blood T cell repertoires in COVID-19. Study at large: T cells, B-cell-depleted T cells, or PBMCs supplied cDNA or gDNA.

Seattle patient enrollment occurred during active infection, with longitudinal follow-up thereafter. The protocol was immunoSEQ multiplex PCR, while the TCRdb copy is restricted to in-frame clones and leaves out a portion. Of approximately 110,000 clones listed, more than 80% were seen once; the top ten hold 3.2%. The CDR3 has 15 residues. The V end was cut by 2 bases, the J end by 7 bases, with 17 bases between. Germline V gene lookup returns CDR1 SGHTA and CDR2 FQGNSA. The TCR was taken from an elderly woman with COVID-19, enrolled during active disease. This chain uses TRBV7-2 with TRBJ1-2, with D unresolved. Sequenced: peripheral blood. The CDR3 sequence is CASSLYHRWSTGYTF. In DNA form, the CDR3 reads TGTGCCAGCAGCTTATATCACCGGTGGTCAACTGGCTACACCTTC.